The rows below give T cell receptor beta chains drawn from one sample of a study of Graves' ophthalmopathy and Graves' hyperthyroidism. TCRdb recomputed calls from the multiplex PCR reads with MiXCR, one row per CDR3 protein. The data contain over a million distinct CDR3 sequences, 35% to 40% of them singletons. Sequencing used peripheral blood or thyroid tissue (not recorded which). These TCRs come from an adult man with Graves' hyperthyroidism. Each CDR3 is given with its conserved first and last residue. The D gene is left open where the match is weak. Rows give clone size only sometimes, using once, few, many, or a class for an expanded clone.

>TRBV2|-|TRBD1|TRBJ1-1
TGTGCCAGCAGAGATCCCGGGACAGGGGGTAGGAACACTGAAGCTTTCTTT
CASRDPGTGGRNTEAFF
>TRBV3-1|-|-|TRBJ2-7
TGTGCCAGCAGCCAAGATCTGGGGGCCCCCTCCGAGCAGTACTTC
CASSQDLGAPSEQYF
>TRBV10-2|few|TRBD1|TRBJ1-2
TGCGCCAGCAGTGAGCCGGACAGGGGGCTCGGCTACACCTTC
CASSEPDRGLGYTF
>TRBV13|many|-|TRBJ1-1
TGTGCCAGCAGGCCGGCAGAGGCCACTGAAGCTTTCTTT
CASRPAEATEAFF
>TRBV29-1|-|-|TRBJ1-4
TGCAGCGTTGAATTAGGGTCGGAGGAAAAACTGTTTTTT
CSVELGSEEKLFF
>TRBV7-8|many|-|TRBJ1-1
TGTGCCAGCAGCAGCCGGCGGACGTTGAACACTGAAGCTTTCTTT
CASSSRRTLNTEAFF
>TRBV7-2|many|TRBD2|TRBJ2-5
TGTGCCAGCACCCTCGGACTAGTGGAAGAGACCCAGTACTTC
CASTLGLVEETQYF
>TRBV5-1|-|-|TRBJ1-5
TGCGCCAGCAGCTTGTTTGGCCAGGTCAATCAGCCCCAGCATTTT
CASSLFGQVNQPQHF
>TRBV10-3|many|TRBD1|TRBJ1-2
TGTGCCATCAGAAGGGACAGGGGAAACTATGGCTACACCTTC
CAIRRDRGNYGYTF
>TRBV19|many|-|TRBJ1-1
TGTGCCAGTAGTAGCGACAGTAGAACTGAAGCTTTCTTT
CASSSDSRTEAFF
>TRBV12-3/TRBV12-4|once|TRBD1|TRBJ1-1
TGTGCCAGCAGTTTAGCCGGACAGGGGGCTCTCGGCACTGAAGCTTTCTTT
CASSLAGQGALGTEAFF
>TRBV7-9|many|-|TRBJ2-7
TGTGCCAGCAGCTTAGGCCAGAACGAGCAGTACTTC
CASSLGQNEQYF
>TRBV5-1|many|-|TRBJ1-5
TGCGCCAGCAGCTTGGATATCAATCAGCCCCAGCATTTT
CASSLDINQPQHF
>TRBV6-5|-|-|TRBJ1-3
TGTGCCAGCACCCGGACGGACTCTGGAAACACCATATATTTT
CASTRTDSGNTIYF
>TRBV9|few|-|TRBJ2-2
TGTGCCAGCGGGGGGGGGACAGCGTTTATGGCCGGGGAGCTGTTTTTT
CASGGGTAFMAGELFF
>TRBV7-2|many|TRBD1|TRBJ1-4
TGTGCCAGCAGCCCTCCGGGACAGGATGAAAAACTGTTTTTT
CASSPPGQDEKLFF
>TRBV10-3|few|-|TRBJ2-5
TGTGCCAGCAGTGCCGGGCCCCAGAGAAAGACCCAGTACTTC
CASSAGPQRKTQYF
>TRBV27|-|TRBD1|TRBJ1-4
TGTGCCAGCAGGACGGGACAGGGAGGTTTGGGTGAAAAACTGTTTTTT
CASRTGQGGLGEKLFF
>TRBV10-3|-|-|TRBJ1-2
TGTGCCATCAGTCCGAACACAGTATTCTATGGCTACACCTTC
CAISPNTVFYGYTF
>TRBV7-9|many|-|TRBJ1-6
TGTGCCAGCAGCTTATCTGGCCCTTATAATTCACCCCTCCACTTT
CASSLSGPYNSPLHF